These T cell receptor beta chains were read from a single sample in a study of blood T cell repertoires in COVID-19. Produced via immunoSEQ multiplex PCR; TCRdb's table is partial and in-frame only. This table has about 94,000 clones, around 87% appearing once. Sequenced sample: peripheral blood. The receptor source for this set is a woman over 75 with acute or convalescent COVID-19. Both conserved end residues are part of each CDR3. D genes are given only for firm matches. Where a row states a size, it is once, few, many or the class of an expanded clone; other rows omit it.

TGTGCTAGCAGCCCCTCCCAGGCCGGGGGGAACACTGAAGCTTTCTTT | CASSPSQAGGNTEAFF | TRBJ1-1 | TRBV7-7 | . | .
TGCGCCAGCAGCTTACGTGAGGGACAGGGGAATGAAAAACTGTTTTTT | CASSLREGQGNEKLFF | TRBJ1-4 | TRBV5-1 | . | TRBD1
TGTGCCAGCAGCTTACAGGGGGCGGTGGTTGATGAAAAACTGTTTTTT | CASSLQGAVVDEKLFF | TRBJ1-4 | TRBV11-3 | . | TRBD1
TGCGCCAGCAGCTCCTTTATGGACAGGGGGCTTGTCTATGGCTACACCTTC | CASSSFMDRGLVYGYTF | TRBJ1-2 | TRBV4-1 | . | TRBD1
TGCGCCAGCAGCTTATTGGGGAGCTCTGGGGCCAACGTCCTGACTTTC | CASSLLGSSGANVLTF | TRBJ2-6 | TRBV5-1 | . | .
TGTGCCAGCAGTCCTTCTTCGTTAACAGGTCTAACTAATGAAAAACTGTTTTTT | CASSPSSLTGLTNEKLFF | TRBJ1-4 | TRBV28 | . | .
TGTGCCAGTAGTGGAGGTATCGACTTCTACGAGCAGTACTTC | CASSGGIDFYEQYF | TRBJ2-7 | TRBV19 | . | .
TGTGCCAGCAGCAACACCGCGGGGATTCAGCCCCAGCATTTT | CASSNTAGIQPQHF | TRBJ1-5 | TRBV16 | . | .
TGTGCCAGTAGTAGCCGATCTGGAACTACAGGGGCGGGTGGCTACACCTTC | CASSSRSGTTGAGGYTF | TRBJ1-2 | TRBV19 | . | TRBD1
TGTGCCAGCAGACACCCCGCCACTAGCGGGTACAATGAGCAGTTCTTC | CASRHPATSGYNEQFF | TRBJ2-1 | TRBV13 | . | TRBD2
TGTGCCAGCTCACCACAGGGGACAGGCGTTTCTGGAAACACCATATATTTT | CASSPQGTGVSGNTIYF | TRBJ1-3 | TRBV18 | . | TRBD1
TGCGCCAGCAGCCAAGACGCCGTCACAAGAACCGCCGGGGAGCTGTTTTTT | CASSQDAVTRTAGELFF | TRBJ2-2 | TRBV4-1 | . | .
TGTGCCACCAGCAGAGATTCGGGGGGCCGTGAGCAGTTCTTC | CATSRDSGGREQFF | TRBJ2-1 | TRBV15 | . | .
TGTGCCAGCAGCCCCGAGACCGGGGAGCTGTTTTTT | CASSPETGELFF | TRBJ2-2 | TRBV5-5 | . | .
TGTGCCAGCAGCCCGACCGGTGCAGGGGGAATTCGCACAGATACGCAGTATTTT | CASSPTGAGGIRTDTQYF | TRBJ2-3 | TRBV7-9 | once | TRBD1
TGTGCCAGCAGCTTATTATATGAGCAGTTCTTC | CASSLLYEQFF | TRBJ2-1 | TRBV7-2 | few | .
TGTGCCAGCAGTGTGGTTCAGGGTGAGGCCGGGGAGCTGTTTTTT | CASSVVQGEAGELFF | TRBJ2-2 | TRBV2 | . | .
TGCGCCAGCAGCCTACGAGGGCAGGGGGCCCACGAGCAGTACTTC | CASSLRGQGAHEQYF | TRBJ2-7 | TRBV5-1 | . | TRBD1
TGTGCCAGCAGCCCCCTAGGAGATTTCTCTGGAAACACCATATATTTT | CASSPLGDFSGNTIYF | TRBJ1-3 | TRBV3-1/TRBV3-2 | . | .
TGTGCCACACAGGGGACTAGCGGGATTCTCTCCGAGCAGTACTTC | CATQGTSGILSEQYF | TRBJ2-7 | TRBV11-1 | . | TRBD2
TGCGCCAGCAGCGTGGGACATTCGAACACCGGGGAGCTGTTTTTT | CASSVGHSNTGELFF | TRBJ2-2 | TRBV5-1 | . | .
TGTGCCAGCTGGGGCAGGCACCAGAACACCGGGGAGCTGTTTTTT | CASWGRHQNTGELFF | TRBJ2-2 | TRBV19 | . | .
TGTGCCAGCGAGGAGGGTGGAAACACCATATATTTT | CASEEGGNTIYF | TRBJ1-3 | TRBV2 | . | .
TGTGCCAGCAGTGTGATGACTAGCGGGGCTTCCTACGAGCAGTACTTC | CASSVMTSGASYEQYF | TRBJ2-7 | TRBV2 | . | TRBD2
TGTGCCAGCAAAAGGACTAGAGGGGACAATGAGCAGTTCTTC | CASKRTRGDNEQFF | TRBJ2-1 | TRBV7-3 | . | TRBD2
TGTGCCAGCAGCGGCGAGTGGGGAGAAGAAAAACTGTTTTTT | CASSGEWGEEKLFF | TRBJ1-4 | TRBV5-5 | . | .
TGTGCCAGCAGCCAAGATCGGCTGGCGGGATCCTACGAGCAGTACTTC | CASSQDRLAGSYEQYF | TRBJ2-7 | TRBV14 | . | .
TGCAGCGTTGTTGGGACAGGGGCTCTGGGGGCCAACGTCCTGACTTTC | CSVVGTGALGANVLTF | TRBJ2-6 | TRBV29-1 | few | TRBD1
TGCGCCAGCAGTGCTGAAACCGGGACAGGGAACACTGAAGCTTTCTTT | CASSAETGTGNTEAFF | TRBJ1-1 | TRBV10-1 | . | TRBD1
TGTGCCAGCAGCGCTATAAGGGGTGGCACTGAAGCTTTCTTT | CASSAIRGGTEAFF | TRBJ1-1 | TRBV11-2 | . | .
TGTGCCATCAGTGAGTCAAACAGCCAAGAGACCCAGTACTTC | CAISESNSQETQYF | TRBJ2-5 | TRBV10-3 | . | .
TGTGCCAGCAGGAAGGGGCTGAATCAGCCCCAGCATTTT | CASRKGLNQPQHF | TRBJ1-5 | TRBV2 | . | .
TGTGCCAGCAGTTACTCGGGGGCGCTGAGCAATCAGCCCCAGCATTTT | CASSYSGALSNQPQHF | TRBJ1-5 | TRBV6-2/TRBV6-3 | . | .
TGTGCCAGCGAGGCTCACCTAGCCAAAAACATTCAGTACTTC | CASEAHLAKNIQYF | TRBJ2-4 | TRBV28 | . | .
TGTGCCAGTCGACTAGCGGGAGCCAATGAGCAGTTCTTC | CASRLAGANEQFF | TRBJ2-1 | TRBV7-3 | . | TRBD2
TGTGCCAGTAGTAGACAGGCATACACTGAAGCTTTCTTT | CASSRQAYTEAFF | TRBJ1-1 | TRBV19 | . | .
TGTGCCAGCAGCTTAGGGGGTAGCGGGAGGTTCGAGACCCAGTACTTC | CASSLGGSGRFETQYF | TRBJ2-5 | TRBV11-2 | . | TRBD2
TGTGCCAGCAGTTCCGGGACTAGCGGACACTACAATGAGCAGTTCTTC | CASSSGTSGHYNEQFF | TRBJ2-1 | TRBV27 | . | TRBD2
TGCGCCAGCAGCCCACAGGACGGGACTGAAGCTTTCTTT | CASSPQDGTEAFF | TRBJ1-1 | TRBV5-1 | . | .
TGTGCCATCAGTGAGGACAGGGGGCGCGATCAGCCCCAGCATTTT | CAISEDRGRDQPQHF | TRBJ1-5 | TRBV10-3 | . | TRBD1
TGTGCCAGCTCACAACTGACAGGGGGCGGGGGTGAGCAGTTCTTC | CASSQLTGGGGEQFF | TRBJ2-1 | TRBV18 | . | TRBD1
TGTGCCAGTAGTCCCCGCGGGAGCGGGACTAGAGCGTCCGGGGAGCTGTTTTTT | CASSPRGSGTRASGELFF | TRBJ2-2 | TRBV19 | . | TRBD2